Listed below are T cell receptor beta chains from one sample, sequenced in a study of T-cell memory formation after mild COVID-19. Each CDR3 protein gets one entry after TCRdb re-called the 5' RACE reads with MiXCR. Of roughly 130,000 distinct CDR3 sequences listed, 15% to 20% are singletons. The sequenced sample was PBMCs or a T cell subset sorted from them (not recorded which). The receptor set was obtained from a man aged 18 to 35 who had mild COVID-19 (a few samples of this study predate the infection). Cell type and time point are not known. The CDR3 runs from the conserved cysteine through the conserved F or W. The order of the fields is V gene, clone size, J gene, D gene, CDR3 length, CDR3 protein, CDR3 DNA. D genes are given only for firm matches. Not every row has a clone size; where given, it reads once, few, many or a size class.

>TRBV6-5|.|TRBJ2-5|.|15
CASSYSYTGAETQYF
TGTGCCAGCAGTTACTCGTACACCGGTGCAGAGACCCAGTACTTC
>TRBV7-2|few|TRBJ2-1|.|11
CASSQSDEQFF
TGTGCCAGCAGCCAATCGGATGAGCAGTTCTTC
>TRBV5-4|.|TRBJ2-5|TRBD1|15
CASSTAGGMGETQYF
TGTGCCAGCAGCACCGCAGGGGGAATGGGTGAGACCCAGTACTTC
>TRBV5-1|many|TRBJ1-1|.|16
CASSFLTLDSDTEAFF
TGCGCCAGCAGCTTCCTAACCCTCGACAGCGACACTGAAGCTTTCTTT
>TRBV6-5|.|TRBJ2-1|TRBD2|14
CASRGAGSYNEQFF
TGTGCCAGCAGAGGAGCGGGGTCCTACAATGAGCAGTTCTTC
>TRBV5-1|few|TRBJ2-5|.|16
CASSSGGRGSQETQYF
TGCGCCAGCAGCTCCGGCGGGCGGGGTTCCCAAGAGACCCAGTACTTC
>TRBV6-2/TRBV6-3|.|TRBJ2-2|.|16
CASAGRYPGNTGELFF
TGTGCCAGCGCAGGCAGGTACCCGGGGAACACCGGGGAGCTGTTTTTT
>TRBV7-8|.|TRBJ2-1|.|15
CASSLRVSSYNEQFF
TGTGCCAGCAGCTTAAGAGTAAGCTCCTACAATGAGCAGTTCTTC
>TRBV12-3/TRBV12-4|.|TRBJ2-6|TRBD2|18
CASSRLAGDSSGANVLTF
TGTGCCAGCAGTCGGCTAGCGGGGGACAGCTCTGGGGCCAACGTCCTGACTTTC
>TRBV6-1|.|TRBJ2-2|.|12
CASSERGRELFF
TGTGCCAGCAGTGAAAGGGGCCGGGAGCTGTTTTTT
>TRBV9|few|TRBJ2-1|TRBD2|15
CASSVVAGVYNEQFF
TGTGCCAGCAGCGTAGTAGCGGGGGTTTACAATGAGCAGTTCTTC